The next 2 T cell receptor beta chains were all read from a single sample in a study of T cells expressing NK-cell markers. With the 5' RACE reads reprocessed, TCRdb shows one record per CDR3 protein and no DNA. The sample includes 500,000 or so distinct CDR3 sequences. Sequencing was done on a sample of blood T cells: a sorted CD56 or NKG2C T cell subset, CD4+ or CD8+ T cells, or bulk PBMC T cells (not recorded which). All receptors come from a man between 18 and 29 years old in good health.

The chain uses TRBV14 and TRBJ2-1; the D call of TRBD1 rests on TCRdb alone, since no DNA is present to check it. The CDR3 runs 16 residues. Germline CDR1 and CDR2: SGHDN and FVKESK. The CDR3 sequence: CASSQEGDRDSDEQFF.

This chain uses TRBV20-1 with TRBJ1-1. CDR3 length equals 12 residues. Germline assignment: CDR1 DFQATT and CDR2 SNEGSKA (reference sequence). The CDR3 spells CSAMGPYSEAFF.